This T cell receptor (beta chain) was obtained from a study of T cells in Graves' hyperthyroidism and ophthalmopathy. Study-wide points: Through a model of 13 V-J features, ophthalmopathy was separated from stable hyperthyroidism.

TCR beta CDR3 regions were amplified from RNA. First-round RT-PCR targeting the TCR CDR3 was performed with the HTBI primer set. TCRdb called the multiplex PCR reads again in MiXCR, with one record for every CDR3 protein. The sample contains hundreds of thousands of distinct CDR3 sequences, about a sixth of which appear only once. The V and J ends lost 6 bases and 5 bases respectively, with 21 bases between them. The CDR3 has 16 residues. Germline V gene data show CDR1 as LGHNT and CDR2 as FRNRAP. PBMCs stemmed from approximately 10 ml fresh peripheral blood. This clonotype came up many times. The antigen remains unidentified.

Source material: blood. The sequence derives from a woman in her late teens or twenties with Graves' hyperthyroidism. The V gene is TRBV12-5, the J gene TRBJ2-3; no firm D call. CDR3 sequence reads: CASGSSGFSNLDTQYF. CDR3 sequence (DNA): TGTGCTAGTGGGTCGTCCGGGTTTTCCAACCTAGATACGCAGTATTTT.